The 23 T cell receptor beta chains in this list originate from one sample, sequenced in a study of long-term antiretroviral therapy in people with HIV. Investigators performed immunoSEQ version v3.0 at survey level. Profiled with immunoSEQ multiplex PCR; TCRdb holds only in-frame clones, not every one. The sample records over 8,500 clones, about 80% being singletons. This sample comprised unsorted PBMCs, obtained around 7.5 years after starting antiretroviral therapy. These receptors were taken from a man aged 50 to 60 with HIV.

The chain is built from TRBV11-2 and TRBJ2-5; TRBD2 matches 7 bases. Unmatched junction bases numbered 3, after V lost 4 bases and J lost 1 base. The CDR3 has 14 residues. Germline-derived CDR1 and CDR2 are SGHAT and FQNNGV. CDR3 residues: CASSWGGSQETQYF. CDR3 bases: TGTGCCAGCAGCTGGGGGGGGTCCCAAGAGACCCAGTACTTC.

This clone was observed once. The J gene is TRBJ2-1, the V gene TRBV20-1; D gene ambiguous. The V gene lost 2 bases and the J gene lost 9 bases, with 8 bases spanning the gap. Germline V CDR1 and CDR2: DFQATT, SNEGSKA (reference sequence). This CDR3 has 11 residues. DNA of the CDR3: TGCAGTGCTAGATCCTGGGGTGAGCAGTTCTTC. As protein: CSARSWGEQFF.

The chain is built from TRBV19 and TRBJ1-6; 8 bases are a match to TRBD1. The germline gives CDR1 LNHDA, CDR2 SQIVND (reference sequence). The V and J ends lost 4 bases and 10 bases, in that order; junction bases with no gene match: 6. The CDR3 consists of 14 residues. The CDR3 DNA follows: TGTGCCAGTAGTACAGGACAGGGCGCGTCACCCCTCCACTTT. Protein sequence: CASSTGQGASPLHF.

In nucleotides, the CDR3 is TGTGCCAGCAGCTTGGTTGGGGGGGCGCAGGGAGAGCAGTACTTC. As protein: CASSLVGGAQGEQYF. V and J are TRBV5-8 and TRBJ2-7, with D perhaps matching TRBD2 (7 bases). There are 15 residues in the CDR3. V lost 0 bases, J lost 7 bases, and 17 bases lay in between. Germline loops: CDR1 SGHTS, CDR2 YDEGEE.

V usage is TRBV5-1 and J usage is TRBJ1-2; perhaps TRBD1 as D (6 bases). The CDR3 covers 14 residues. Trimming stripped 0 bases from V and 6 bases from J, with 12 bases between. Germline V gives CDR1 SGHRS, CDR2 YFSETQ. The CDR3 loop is CASSLAAGVDGYTF. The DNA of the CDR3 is TGCGCCAGCAGCTTGGCGGCAGGGGTGGATGGCTACACCTTC. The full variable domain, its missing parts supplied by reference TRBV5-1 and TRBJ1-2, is KAGVTQTPRYLIKTRGQQVTLSCSPISGHRSVSWYQQTPGQGLQFLFEYFSETQRNKGNFPGRFSGRQFSNSRSEMNVSTLELGDSALYLCASSLAAGVDGYTFGSGTRLTVV.

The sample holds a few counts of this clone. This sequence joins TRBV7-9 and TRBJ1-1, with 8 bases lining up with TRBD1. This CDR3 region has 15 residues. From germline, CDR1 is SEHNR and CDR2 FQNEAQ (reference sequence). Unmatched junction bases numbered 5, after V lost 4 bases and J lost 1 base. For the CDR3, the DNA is TGTGCCAGCAGCTCCAGGGACAGGCGGAACACTGAAGCTTTCTTT. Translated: CASSSRDRRNTEAFF.

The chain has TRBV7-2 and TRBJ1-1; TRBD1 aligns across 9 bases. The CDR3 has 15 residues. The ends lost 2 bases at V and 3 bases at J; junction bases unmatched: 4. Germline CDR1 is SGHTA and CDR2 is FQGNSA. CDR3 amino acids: CASSLFWTGDTEAFF. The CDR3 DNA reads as TGTGCCAGCAGCTTATTCTGGACAGGGGACACTGAAGCTTTCTTT.

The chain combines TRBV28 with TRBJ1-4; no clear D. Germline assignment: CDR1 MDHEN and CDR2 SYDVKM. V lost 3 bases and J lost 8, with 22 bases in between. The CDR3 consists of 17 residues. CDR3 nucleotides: TGTGCCAGCAGTTTTCTGTCGGATCTTGACCAACGGGAAAAACTGTTTTTT. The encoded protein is CASSFLSDLDQREKLFF.

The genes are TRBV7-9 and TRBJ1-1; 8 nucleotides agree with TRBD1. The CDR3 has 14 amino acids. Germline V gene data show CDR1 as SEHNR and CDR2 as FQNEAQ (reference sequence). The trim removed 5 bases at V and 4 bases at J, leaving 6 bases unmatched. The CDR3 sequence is CASSRRGRRTEAFF. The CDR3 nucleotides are TGTGCCAGCAGCCGCAGGGGGCGACGCACTGAAGCTTTCTTT. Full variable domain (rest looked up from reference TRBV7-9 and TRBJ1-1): DTGVSQNPRHKITKRGQNVTFRCDPISEHNRLYWYRQTLGQGPEFLTYFQNEAQLEKSRLLSDRFSAERPKGSFSTLEIQRTEQGDSAMYLCASSRRGRRTEAFFGQGTRLTVV.

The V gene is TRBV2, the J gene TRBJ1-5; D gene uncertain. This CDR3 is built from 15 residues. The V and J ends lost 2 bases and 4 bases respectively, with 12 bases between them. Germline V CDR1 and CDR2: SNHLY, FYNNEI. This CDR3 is CASSEMDGRNQPQHF. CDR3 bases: TGTGCCAGCAGTGAAATGGACGGACGAAATCAGCCCCAGCATTTT.

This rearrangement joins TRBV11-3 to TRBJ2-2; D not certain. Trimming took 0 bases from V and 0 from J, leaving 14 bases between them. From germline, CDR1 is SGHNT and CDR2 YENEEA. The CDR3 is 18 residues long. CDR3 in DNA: TGTGCCAGCAGCTTAGAGCCTCGGTTAGCAACGAACACCGGGGAGCTGTTTTTT. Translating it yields CASSLEPRLATNTGELFF.

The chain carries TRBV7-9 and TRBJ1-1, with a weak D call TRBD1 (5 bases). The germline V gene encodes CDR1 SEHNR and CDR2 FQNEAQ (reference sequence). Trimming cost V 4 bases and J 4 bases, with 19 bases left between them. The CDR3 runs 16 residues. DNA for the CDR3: TGTGCCAGCAGCTCTTTATCGTTTCCAGGGAGCACTGAAGCTTTCTTT. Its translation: CASSSLSFPGSTEAFF.

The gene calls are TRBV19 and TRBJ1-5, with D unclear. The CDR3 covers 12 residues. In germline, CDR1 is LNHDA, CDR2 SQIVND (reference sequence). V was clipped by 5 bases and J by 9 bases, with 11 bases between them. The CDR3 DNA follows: TGTGCCAGTAGTCCTGGGATATGGCCCCAGCATTTT. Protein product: CASSPGIWPQHF.

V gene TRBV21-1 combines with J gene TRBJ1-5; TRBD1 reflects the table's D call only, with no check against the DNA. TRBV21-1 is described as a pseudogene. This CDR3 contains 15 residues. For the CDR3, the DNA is TGTGCCAGCAGCAAATCCCAGGCTCTTAATCAGCCCCAGCATTTT. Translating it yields CASSKSQALNQPQHF.

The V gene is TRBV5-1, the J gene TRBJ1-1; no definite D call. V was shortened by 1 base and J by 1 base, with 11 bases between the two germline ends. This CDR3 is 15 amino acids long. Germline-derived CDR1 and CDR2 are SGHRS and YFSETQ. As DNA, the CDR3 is TGCGCCAGCAGCTTGTTGGAGGTAGCGAACACTGAAGCTTTCTTT. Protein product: CASSLLEVANTEAFF.

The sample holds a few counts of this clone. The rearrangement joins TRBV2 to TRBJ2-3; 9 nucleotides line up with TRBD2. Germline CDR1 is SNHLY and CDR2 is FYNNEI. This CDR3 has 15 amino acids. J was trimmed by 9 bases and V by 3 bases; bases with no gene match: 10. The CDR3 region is CASSDSSGGYITQYF. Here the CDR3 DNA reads TGTGCCAGCAGTGATAGTAGCGGGGGCTACATCACGCAGTATTTT.

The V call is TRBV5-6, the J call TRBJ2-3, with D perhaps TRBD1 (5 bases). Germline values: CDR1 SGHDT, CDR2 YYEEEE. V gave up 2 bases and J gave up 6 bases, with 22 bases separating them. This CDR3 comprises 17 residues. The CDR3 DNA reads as TGTGCCAGCAGCTTCACCCCAGATTTCGCTAGACAGGATACGCAGTATTTT. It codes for CASSFTPDFARQDTQYF. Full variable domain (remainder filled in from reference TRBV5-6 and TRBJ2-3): DAGVTQSPTHLIKTRGQQVTLRCSPKSGHDTVSWYQQALGQGPQFIFQYYEEEERQRGNFPDRFSGHQFPNYSSELNVNALLLGDSALYLCASSFTPDFARQDTQYFGPGTRLTVL.

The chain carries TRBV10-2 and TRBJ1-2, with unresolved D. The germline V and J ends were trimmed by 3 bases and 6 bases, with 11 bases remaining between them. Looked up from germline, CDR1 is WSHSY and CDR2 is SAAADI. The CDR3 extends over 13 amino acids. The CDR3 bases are TGCGCCAGCAGTGAATGGGCAGAAAATGGCTACACCTTC. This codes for CASSEWAENGYTF.

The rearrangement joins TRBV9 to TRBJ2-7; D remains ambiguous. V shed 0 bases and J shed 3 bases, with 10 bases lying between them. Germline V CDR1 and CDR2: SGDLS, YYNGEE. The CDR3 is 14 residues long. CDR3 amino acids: CASSVAAGDYEQYF. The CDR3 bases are TGTGCCAGCAGCGTAGCGGCAGGAGACTACGAGCAGTACTTC.

CDR3 coding DNA: TGTGCCAGCTGGTACACCGGGGAGCTGTTTTTT. Its translation: CASWYTGELFF. The chain joins TRBV2 to TRBJ2-2; D is unclear. This CDR3 spans 11 amino acids. Germline loops: CDR1 SNHLY, CDR2 FYNNEI. Trimming took 8 bases from V and 3 from J, leaving 4 bases between them.

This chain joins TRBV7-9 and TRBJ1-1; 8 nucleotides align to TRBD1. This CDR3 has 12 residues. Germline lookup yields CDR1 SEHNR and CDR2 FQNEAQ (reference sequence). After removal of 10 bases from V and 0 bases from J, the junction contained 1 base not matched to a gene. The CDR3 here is CATRGLNTEAFF. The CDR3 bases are TGTGCCACCAGGGGGCTGAACACTGAAGCTTTCTTT.

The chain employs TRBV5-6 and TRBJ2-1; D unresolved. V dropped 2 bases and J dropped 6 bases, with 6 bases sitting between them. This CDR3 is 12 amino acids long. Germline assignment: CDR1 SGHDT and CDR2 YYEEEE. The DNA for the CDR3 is TGTGCCAGCAGCTTCGGTAGCAATGAGCAGTTCTTC. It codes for CASSFGSNEQFF.

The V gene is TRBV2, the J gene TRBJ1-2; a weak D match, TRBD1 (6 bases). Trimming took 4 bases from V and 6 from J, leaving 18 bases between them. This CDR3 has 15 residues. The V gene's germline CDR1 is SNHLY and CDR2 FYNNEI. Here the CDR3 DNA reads TGTGCCAGCAGTGGTATACAGGGAGCGGTCCATGGCTACACCTTC. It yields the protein CASSGIQGAVHGYTF.